Below, 32 T cell receptor beta chains from the same sample are listed, as sequenced in a study of cytomegalovirus exposure and HLA in healthy donors. The PCR had 60 Vbeta and 13 Jbeta primers. The method was immunoSEQ multiplex PCR; TCRdb's version includes in-frame clones alone and lacks a portion of them. The sample has approximately 150,000 clones; 55% to 70% are singletons. Material for sequencing was PBMCs. The receptors derive from a woman aged 30 to 39 in good health and CMV-seropositive.

V usage is TRBV20-1 and J usage is TRBJ1-1; no clear D. The CDR3 length is 11 residues. Germline V lookup: CDR1 DFQATT, CDR2 SNEGSKA (reference sequence). V was cut by 1 base and J by 11 bases, with 11 bases left in between. The CDR3, as DNA: TGCAGTGCTAGAGCGTGGTCGGGGGCTTTCTTT. Encoded protein: CSARAWSGAFF.

Note on this clone: Mismatch with germline at one junction end may stem from a read error. The chain is built from TRBV10-2 and TRBJ2-3; D is perhaps TRBD1 (5 bases). The germline CDR1 and CDR2 sequences are WSHSY and SAAADI. This CDR3 spans 15 amino acids. This CDR3 is CASSEGESSTDTQYF. CDR3 nucleotides: TGCGCCAGTAGTGAAGGGGAAAGCAGCACAGATACGCAGTATTTT.

The J gene is TRBJ2-5, the V gene TRBV4-1; 10 nucleotides agree with TRBD1. The J call may be in error: the DNA end matches TRBJ2-7 better. The germline gives CDR1 MGHRA, CDR2 YSYEKL. The CDR3 totals 16 residues. The CDR3 region is CASSQGEDRGAYEQYF. In DNA form, the CDR3 reads TGCGCCAGCAGCCAAGGTGAGGACAGGGGGGCTTACGAGCAGTACTTC.

The J gene is TRBJ2-5, the V gene TRBV19; D is perhaps TRBD2 (5 bases). With 5 bases removed from V and 5 bases from J, the gap between germline ends came to 12 bases. This CDR3 spans 13 amino acids. Germline V gene lookup returns CDR1 LNHDA and CDR2 SQIVND (reference sequence). The CDR3 loop is CASSPDTGETQYF. CDR3 sequence (DNA): TGTGCCAGTAGTCCAGACACGGGGGAGACCCAGTACTTC.

The J gene is TRBJ2-3, the V gene TRBV9, with TRBD2 matching 7 bases. J was trimmed by 1 base and V by 3 bases; bases with no gene match: 2. There are 14 residues in the CDR3. Germline values: CDR1 SGDLS, CDR2 YYNGEE. The CDR3 coding sequence is TGTGCCAGCAGCGACCTAGCGGGCACAGATACGCAGTATTTT. This sequence encodes CASSDLAGTDTQYF. Filled out from reference TRBV9 and TRBJ2-3, the complete variable domain reads DSGVTQTPKHLITATGQRVTLRCSPRSGDLSVYWYQQSLDQGLQFLIQYYNGEERAKGNILERFSAQQFPDLHSELNLSSLELGDSALYFCASSDLAGTDTQYFGPGTRLTVL.

The genes are TRBV30 and TRBJ1-4; 7 nucleotides agree with TRBD1. The CDR3 runs 13 residues. Germline lookup yields CDR1 GTSNPN and CDR2 SVGIG (reference sequence). V was pared by 5 bases and J by 5 bases, with 5 bases of the junction left unmatched. CDR3 in DNA: TGTGCCTGGTCGGGACAGATCAATGAAAAACTGTTTTTT. This translates into CAWSGQINEKLFF.

This clone was counted a single time. CDR3 nucleotides: TGTGCCACCTCCAGGGAATTCGGAAGGGCCACGGCTACGCAGTATTTT. Translation gives CATSREFGRATATQYF. The V call is TRBV28, the J call TRBJ2-3, with D maybe TRBD1 (5 bases). CDR1 and CDR2 (germline): MDHEN, SYDVKM. V lost 10 bases to trimming and J lost 8 bases, with 28 bases between them. There are 16 residues in the CDR3. The full variable domain, completed using reference TRBV28 and TRBJ2-3, is DVKVTQSSRYLVKRTGEKVFLECVQDMDHENMFWYRQDPGLGLRLIYFSYDVKMKEKGDIPEGYSVSREKKERFSLILESASTNQTSMYLCATSREFGRATATQYFGPGTRLTVL.

The V gene is TRBV28, the J gene TRBJ1-2, with D hard to call. V was cut by 7 bases and J by 0 bases, with 12 bases left in between. This CDR3 has 14 residues. Germline CDR1 and CDR2: MDHEN and SYDVKM. This CDR3 is CASTLTPTNYGYTF. DNA of the CDR3: TGTGCCAGCACCTTGACACCTACTAACTATGGCTACACCTTC.

The chain carries TRBV11-2 and TRBJ1-2, with TRBD1 matching 8 bases. Germline V gene lookup returns CDR1 SGHAT and CDR2 FQNNGV. The CDR3 length is 13 residues. Germline trimming cut 5 bases from V and 2 bases from J; bases unmatched to any gene: 1. This CDR3 is CASSRTGNYGYTF. Written as DNA, the CDR3 is TGTGCCAGCAGCAGGACAGGGAACTATGGCTACACCTTC.

This sequence joins TRBV27 and TRBJ1-1; 8 bases agree with TRBD1. The CDR3 sequence is 15 residues long. V lost 3 bases, J lost 7 bases, and 10 bases stayed unmatched. CDR1 MNHEY and CDR2 SMNVEV come from the germline V gene (reference sequence). The CDR3 DNA reads as TGTGCCAGCAGTTTCTCAGGGGGCGCTTACATTGAAGCTTTCTTT. Encoded protein: CASSFSGGAYIEAFF.

CDR3 DNA sequence: TGTGCCACCGGGGGGGGTACTGGCCGAGAGACCCAGTACTTC. As protein: CATGGGTGRETQYF. This chain joins TRBV10-3 and TRBJ2-5; 8 bases agree with TRBD2. V gave up 10 bases and J gave up 4 bases; unmatched junction bases: 11. Germline assignment: CDR1 ENHRY and CDR2 SYGVKD. The length of the CDR3 is 14 residues.

This sequence joins TRBV9 and TRBJ1-1, with D unclear. The V and J ends lost 6 bases and 1 base respectively, with 13 bases between them. Germline V CDR1 and CDR2: SGDLS, YYNGEE. There are 14 residues in the CDR3. CDR3 loop: CASNRGRPNTEAFF. DNA of the CDR3: TGTGCCAGCAACAGAGGGCGGCCGAACACTGAAGCTTTCTTT.

A remark on this clone: At one end the junction does not follow the germline gene, possibly because of a read error. The V gene is TRBV6-5, the J gene TRBJ2-7, with 7 bases matching TRBD1. The germline V gene has CDR1 MNHEY and CDR2 SVGAGI. The CDR3 runs 12 residues. The CDR3 spells CASRITGQRTFF. For the CDR3, the DNA is TGTGCCAGCAGAATTACGGGACAGAGAACTTTCTTC.

V and J are TRBV13 and TRBJ1-3, with 8 bases aligning to TRBD1. Germline V gives CDR1 PRHDT, CDR2 FYEKMQ (reference sequence). J gave up 1 base and V 3 bases, and 11 bases lay outside the gene matches. This CDR3 region has 18 residues. CDR3 protein: CASSFGQGNPSSGNTIYF. CDR3 nucleotides: TGTGCCAGCAGCTTCGGACAGGGAAACCCTTCTTCTGGAAACACCATATATTTT.

The V and J genes are TRBV6-4 and TRBJ2-1, with D possibly TRBD1 on 6 matching bases. This CDR3 region has 15 residues. Trimming stripped 5 bases from V and 3 bases from J, with 14 bases between. Germline CDR1 is MRHNA and CDR2 is SNTAGT. As DNA, the CDR3 is TGTGCCAGCAGTATCGACAGGTTTTACTACAATGAGCAGTTCTTC. This gives the protein CASSIDRFYYNEQFF.

The J gene is TRBJ2-7, the V gene TRBV5-1, with D possibly matching TRBD1 (6 bases). Germline CDR1 SGHRS, CDR2 YFSETQ. Trimming stripped 2 bases from V and 2 bases from J, with 14 bases between. The CDR3 spans 15 residues. As DNA, the CDR3 is TGCGCCAGCAGCTTACTGACAGGCCCCACCTACGAGCAGTACTTC. This sequence encodes CASSLLTGPTYEQYF. The full variable domain, with the rest looked up from reference TRBV5-1 and TRBJ2-7, is KAGVTQTPRYLIKTRGQQVTLSCSPISGHRSVSWYQQTPGQGLQFLFEYFSETQRNKGNFPGRFSGRQFSNSRSEMNVSTLELGDSALYLCASSLLTGPTYEQYFGPGTRLTVT.

This chain connects TRBV5-8 to TRBJ2-7; maybe TRBD2 (5 bases). Per germline, CDR1 SGHTS and CDR2 YDEGEE. Trimming pared 5 bases from V and 6 bases from J, leaving 18 bases between. The CDR3 runs 14 residues. The CDR3 bases are TGTGCCAGCAGTTCCGGGATAGCCGTCGGCGAGCAGTACTTC. Protein product: CASSSGIAVGEQYF.

The chain links TRBV10-2 to TRBJ2-7; the match to TRBD2 covers 7 bases. This CDR3 contains 14 residues. Per germline, CDR1 WSHSY and CDR2 SAAADI. V was clipped by 6 bases and J by 0 bases; unmatched bases: 5. This CDR3 reads CASSWTGGSYEQYF. The CDR3 coding sequence is TGCGCCAGCAGCTGGACGGGAGGCTCCTACGAGCAGTACTTC.

In its sample, this clone was seen a few times. The chain carries TRBV5-4 and TRBJ1-2; TRBD1 might be the D (5 bases). V gave up 1 base and J gave up 8 bases, with 18 bases separating them. Germline loops: CDR1 SGHNT, CDR2 YYREEE (reference sequence). The CDR3 contains 15 residues. CDR3 loop: CASSLSLEAQGGYTF. The CDR3 bases are TGTGCCAGCAGCTTGTCCCTCGAGGCTCAGGGAGGCTACACCTTC. Complete variable domain (other parts from reference TRBV5-4 and TRBJ1-2): ETGVTQSPTHLIKTRGQQVTLRCSSQSGHNTVSWYQQALGQGPQFIFQYYREEENGRGNFPPRFSGLQFPNYSSELNVNALELDDSALYLCASSLSLEAQGGYTFGSGTRLTVV.

The V gene is TRBV30, the J gene TRBJ2-1; D is perhaps TRBD2 (7 bases). Germline V lookup: CDR1 GTSNPN, CDR2 SVGIG (reference sequence). V was cut by 3 bases and J by 2 bases, with 11 bases left in between. The CDR3 runs to 14 residues. As DNA, the CDR3 is TGTGCCTGGAGGGGGAGGGACACCTACAATGAGCAGTTCTTC. Its translation: CAWRGRDTYNEQFF.

The chain links TRBV4-2 to TRBJ2-7, with D hard to call. V lost 1 base, J lost 2 bases, and 9 bases lay in between. The CDR3 contains 14 residues. Germline V gene data show CDR1 as LGHNA and CDR2 as YNFKEQ. This chain's CDR3 is CASSQGLVPYEQYF. DNA of the CDR3: TGTGCCAGCAGCCAAGGTCTAGTGCCCTACGAGCAGTACTTC.

The V gene is TRBV13, the J gene TRBJ2-7; 7 nucleotides match TRBD2. Germline V gives CDR1 PRHDT, CDR2 FYEKMQ (reference sequence). The CDR3 is 15 residues long. With V trimmed by 1 base and J by 1 base, 4 bases remained unmatched. CDR3 residues: CASSLALAASYEQYF. The CDR3 DNA is TGTGCCAGCAGCTTAGCGCTAGCGGCGTCCTACGAGCAGTACTTC.

The chain combines TRBV27 with TRBJ2-7, with 7 bases lining up with TRBD2. Germline assignment: CDR1 MNHEY and CDR2 SMNVEV (reference sequence). The CDR3 is made up of 15 amino acids. Losses at the gene ends were 3 bases for V and 1 base for J; bases not matched to a gene: 6. Written as DNA, the CDR3 is TGTGCCAGCAGTTTGGCGGCTAGCGGATCCTACGAGCAGTACTTC. It codes for CASSLAASGSYEQYF.

This clone was recorded once. This CDR3 reads CASSGQGASPLHF. The CDR3 bases are TGTGCCAGTTCGGGACAGGGGGCTTCACCCCTCCACTTT. The chain links TRBV19 to TRBJ1-6; 12 nucleotides line up with TRBD1. The junction had 2 bases not matched to a gene; V was cut back by 8 bases and J by 9 bases. This CDR3 contains 13 residues. Germline loops: CDR1 LNHDA, CDR2 SQIVND (reference sequence).

The chain combines TRBV6-6 with TRBJ1-2, with D perhaps TRBD1 (6 bases). Germline CDR1 and CDR2: MNHNY and SVGAGI (reference sequence). The CDR3 has 14 residues. Trimming left V 7 bases short and J 1 base short, with 13 bases between. Here the CDR3 DNA reads TGTGCCAGCACCAGAGGACAGCTTAACTATGGCTACACCTTC. Its translation is CASTRGQLNYGYTF.

The J gene is TRBJ1-5, the V gene TRBV7-8; TRBD1 is a possible D gene (5 bases). The V gene lost 4 bases and the J gene lost 4 bases, with 11 bases spanning the gap. There are 14 residues in the CDR3. The germline V gene has CDR1 SGHVS and CDR2 FQNEAQ. DNA for the CDR3: TGTGCCAGCAGCTCAAACAGGCAGAATCAGCCCCAGCATTTT. The encoded protein is CASSSNRQNQPQHF.

A few counts support this clone. This chain joins TRBV16 and TRBJ1-5; D ambiguous. With 4 bases removed from V and 4 bases from J, the gap between germline ends came to 11 bases. The CDR3 is 14 residues long. CDR1 KGHSY and CDR2 FQNENV come from the germline V gene. CDR3 nucleotides: TGTGCCAGCAGCCTACATCCCGCAAATCAGCCCCAGCATTTT. Protein sequence: CASSLHPANQPQHF.

This clone showed up just a few times. This chain connects TRBV5-1 to TRBJ2-3; TRBD2 aligns across 9 bases. The length of the CDR3 is 17 residues. Germline V gives CDR1 SGHRS, CDR2 YFSETQ. After removal of 3 bases from V and 4 bases from J, the junction contained 12 bases not matched to a gene. CDR3 DNA sequence: TGCGCCAGCAGCTGGGGGCGCCTTAGCGGGAGCTCAGATACGCAGTATTTT. Its translation: CASSWGRLSGSSDTQYF.

The rearrangement links TRBV5-1 to TRBJ1-2; D is perhaps TRBD1 (5 bases). The germline CDR1 and CDR2 sequences are SGHRS and YFSETQ. The CDR3 consists of 12 residues. V was pared by 0 bases and J by 10 bases, with 10 bases between. The CDR3, as DNA: TGCGCCAGCAGCTTGGATGGGACTTACTACACCTTC. Translation: CASSLDGTYYTF.

This rearrangement joins TRBV18 to TRBJ1-2; a weak D match, TRBD1 (5 bases). V shed 6 bases and J shed 6 bases, with 20 bases lying between them. The CDR3 is 15 amino acids. Germline V gene lookup returns CDR1 KGHSH and CDR2 LQKENI. The CDR3 sequence is CASSTGIASGDGYTF. Written as DNA, the CDR3 is TGTGCCAGCTCCACTGGGATAGCTTCGGGGGATGGCTACACCTTC.

Written as DNA, the CDR3 is TGTGCCAGCAGTTCATACCGGGACAGGGGGCCGAACACTGAAGCTTTCTTT. Translating gives CASSSYRDRGPNTEAFF. V usage is TRBV28 and J usage is TRBJ1-1, with 12 bases lining up with TRBD1. Germline loops: CDR1 MDHEN, CDR2 SYDVKM. The V segment lost 4 bases and the J segment 1 base; nucleotides outside the gene matches: 7. The CDR3 has 17 amino acids.

The CDR3 sequence is CASREEVTDTQYF. CDR3 sequence (DNA): TGCGCCAGCAGGGAGGAGGTCACAGATACGCAGTATTTT. The rearrangement uses TRBV10-1 and TRBJ2-3; maybe TRBD2 (5 bases). The CDR3 extends over 13 amino acids. V was clipped by 6 bases and J by 2 bases, with 9 bases between them. Germline V gene data show CDR1 as WNHNN and CDR2 as SYGVQD (reference sequence).